This TCR beta chain emerged from a study of blood T cell repertoires in COVID-19. Background on the study: Nucleic acid was either cDNA or gDNA, and it came from T cells, B-cell-depleted T cells, or PBMCs.

This CDR3 has 15 amino acids. V dropped 1 base and J dropped 2 bases, with 9 bases sitting between them. Per the germline V gene, CDR1 is LGHNA and CDR2 is YNFKEQ. The assay was immunoSEQ multiplex PCR, and TCRdb's table has in-frame clones only and misses some. This table has around 100,000 clones, about nine tenths appearing once. The clonotype was recovered from a woman between 45 and 65 years old with COVID-19, enrolled during active disease. V is TRBV4-2 and J is TRBJ2-1; D not resolved. Input material: peripheral blood. Here the CDR3 DNA reads TGTGCCAGCAGCCAAGGCACAGCCCCCTACAATGAGCAGTTCTTC. This encodes CASSQGTAPYNEQFF.